The clone carrying this T cell receptor (beta chain) turned up a few times. These data come from a study of regulatory T cells in long-lasting Graves disease. Time point in this sample: newly diagnosed GD, antithyroid drugs for less than 3 months. PBMCs provided the RNA from which the TCR library was made. This CDR3 is built from 14 residues. The germline V and J ends were trimmed by 1 base and 1 base, with 7 bases remaining between them. CDR1 and CDR2 (germline): MNHEY, SVGEGT. Investigators prepared the TCR beta libraries by applying iRepertoire HTBI primers and Arm-PCR of CDR3 regions. TCRdb reprocessed the multiplex PCR reads via MiXCR and lists one record per CDR3 protein. The sample has about 440,000 distinct CDR3 sequences, about 17% seen once. This same sample was also part of a study on T cells in Graves' hyperthyroidism and ophthalmopathy.

The V call is TRBV6-2 or TRBV6-3, the J call TRBJ1-2; D gene unclear. The specimen comprised peripheral blood mononuclear cells (PBMCs), sampled at new diagnosis, from a patient treated with antithyroid drugs. The TCR originated in a woman in her twenties or thirties with Graves disease. CDR3 in amino acids: CASSYYADNYGYTF. As DNA, the CDR3 is TGTGCCAGCAGTTACTACGCAGATAACTATGGCTACACCTTC.